This T cell receptor (beta chain) was sequenced in a study of blood T cells in healthy people across ages. This clonotype appeared many times. Its antigen is not identified. The CDR3 is 14 amino acids. The germline CDR1 and CDR2 sequences are MNHEY and SVGAGI. J was trimmed by 5 bases and V by 8 bases; bases with no gene match: 10. Alongside a J-beta primer mix, a sample-barcoded 5' primer served in a second PCR lasting roughly 7 to 12 cycles. In TCRdb, the 5' RACE reads were re-called with MiXCR into one record per CDR3 protein. Seen here are around 580,000 distinct CDR3 sequences, around 48% observed once, and the top ten hold around 25%. Points from the study as a whole: Diversity estimates from one million T cells were considered underestimates. Naive CD4+ cell counts and diversity both ran higher in long-lived than in aged donors.

This receptor was obtained from a man older than 75 in good health. The chain links TRBV6-5 to TRBJ2-3, with 7 bases that match TRBD2. Sequenced material: blood. The CDR3 region has the DNA TGTGCCAGCCGCTTGTCCGGACTAGTAGATACGCAGTATTTT. This codes for CASRLSGLVDTQYF.